This T cell receptor beta chain is from a study of cytomegalovirus exposure and HLA in healthy donors. About the research overall: Earlier work reported approximately 110 million unique TCR beta sequences from about 179 million T cells.

Germline CDR1 reads SNHLY; CDR2 reads FYNNEI. There are 19 residues in the CDR3. J was trimmed by 1 base and V by 7 bases; bases with no gene match: 17. This PCR relied on a set of 60 Vbeta primers and 13 Jbeta primers. In the authors' workflow: Later work found 65 million to 100 million unique TCR beta chains, with 9.5 million to 12 million shared. Assay used: immunoSEQ multiplex PCR; TCRdb lists only in-frame clones, some missing. V and J calls plus clone size are reproduced from that table; the DNA served to infer D and trimming. The repertoire has about 130,000 clones, 75% to 85% of them found once; the top ten carry over 2%.

The TCR originated in a man aged 25-40 years in good health and CMV-seronegative. The sequencing sample was made of PBMCs. V and J are TRBV2 and TRBJ2-1, with 9 bases lining up with TRBD1. CDR3 amino acids: CASNQIGQGTRLSYNEQFF. As DNA, the CDR3 is TGTGCCAGCAATCAAATTGGACAGGGGACTCGACTTTCCTACAATGAGCAGTTCTTC.